The clone carrying this T cell receptor (beta chain) was observed a single time. A read error is possible here, since a much larger clone lies one base away. Germline V gene sequence: CDR1 SQVTM, CDR2 ANQGSEA. The CDR3 extends over 13 amino acids. This entry belongs to a study of blood T cells in healthy people across ages. The use of a sample-barcoded 5' primer and a J-beta primer mix characterized a second PCR of 7 to 11 cycles. In TCRdb, the 5' RACE reads were re-called with MiXCR into one record per CDR3 protein. The sample lists about 680,000 distinct CDR3 sequences, 49% occurring once. The source of this sequence is a woman aged 55-70 years in good health. The sequenced sample was blood. The chain recombines TRBV29-1 with TRBJ2-5; possible D gene TRBD2, 5 bases. In DNA, the CDR3 is TGCAGCGTCGGGAACTGGTCCCTAGAGACCCTGTACTTC. This gives the protein CSVGNWSLETLYF.